The rows below give T cell receptor beta chains drawn from one sample of a study of blood T cell repertoires in COVID-19. The protocol was immunoSEQ multiplex PCR, while the TCRdb copy is restricted to in-frame clones and leaves out a portion. The repertoire includes about 86,000 clones, over 80% of them detected once, and 30% to 35% sits in the top ten. Input material: peripheral blood. Source of these receptors: a woman aged 80 or older with active or convalescent COVID-19. Each CDR3 is given with its conserved first and last residue. The D gene is left open where the match is weak. For some rows the clone size is stated as once, few or many, or as a class when expanded; others skip it.

D gene	clone size	V gene	J gene	CDR3 DNA	CDR3 protein
TRBD2	NA	TRBV13	TRBJ2-2	TGTGCCAGCAGCTTAGGAGGGAGGGACACCGGGGAGCTGTTTTTT	CASSLGGRDTGELFF
TRBD1	NA	TRBV19	TRBJ1-1	TGTGCCAGTAGACCCGGACAGGTGGGGATGAACACTGAAGCTTTCTTT	CASRPGQVGMNTEAFF
NA	NA	TRBV13	TRBJ2-2	TGTGCCAGCAGCTTAGAATATGGGGCGGTGAGGACCGGGGAGCTGTTTTTT	CASSLEYGAVRTGELFF
TRBD2	NA	TRBV9	TRBJ2-7	TGTGCCAGCAGCCCAGGACTAGCCGGTGAGCAGTACTTC	CASSPGLAGEQYF
TRBD1	NA	TRBV5-6	TRBJ2-6	TGTGCCAGCAGCTCGGGACAGGGATACTCTGGGGCCAACGTCCTGACTTTC	CASSSGQGYSGANVLTF
TRBD1	NA	TRBV5-6	TRBJ1-2	TGTGCCAGCAGCTTGTATCGGACAGGGTATGGCTACACCTTC	CASSLYRTGYGYTF
NA	NA	TRBV28	TRBJ1-1	TGTGCCAGCAGTTTGATGTCGGGTTTGAACACTGAAGCTTTCTTT	CASSLMSGLNTEAFF
TRBD2	few	TRBV20-1	TRBJ2-5	TGCAGTGCTAGTCCGGGACTAGGGGAGACCCAGTACTTC	CSASPGLGETQYF
TRBD1	NA	TRBV19	TRBJ1-1	TGTGCCAGTAGTATTCAGACAGGGTCGCTGAACACTGAAGCTTTCTTT	CASSIQTGSLNTEAFF
TRBD2	few	TRBV6-5	TRBJ2-2	TGTGCCAGCGGGCGGGAGCGCAACGCCGGGGAGCTGTTTTTT	CASGRERNAGELFF
NA	NA	TRBV19	TRBJ2-7	TGTGCCAGTAGTATCCAGCGGTCGGCCCCCTACGAGCAGTACTTC	CASSIQRSAPYEQYF
TRBD2	NA	TRBV27	TRBJ2-3	TGTGCCAGCAGTCCTATAATGTCCGGGACTAGGTGGTATAGGGCAGATACGCAGTATTTT	CASSPIMSGTRWYRADTQYF